The clone carrying this TCR beta chain turned up a few times. Authors' methods: Estimates of nucleated cell counts were drawn from the amplification of reference gene primers. Profiled with immunoSEQ multiplex PCR; TCRdb holds only in-frame clones, not every one. V, J and clone size derive from that table, while D and trimming were established from the DNA sequence. The sample includes roughly 82,000 clones, 80% to 90% seen only once; the top ten take 15% to 20%. The data originate from a study of blood T cell repertoires in COVID-19. Study overall: Acute-phase and convalescent COVID-19 samples originated in the United States, Italy and Spain. The analysed material was cDNA or gDNA that came from T cells, B-cell-depleted T cells, or PBMCs.

The sequenced sample was peripheral blood. The sequence was obtained from a woman aged 60-70 years with acute or convalescent COVID-19.

The CDR3 DNA sequence: TGTGCCAGCTCACCAGGGCTAACTAATGAAAAACTGTTTTTT. This gives the protein CASSPGLTNEKLFF. The chain joins TRBV18 to TRBJ1-4; D unresolved. Germline V gene data show CDR1 as KGHSH and CDR2 as LQKENI. The CDR3 spans 14 residues. The ends were cut back, 2 bases at V and 1 base at J, with 5 bases in the middle.